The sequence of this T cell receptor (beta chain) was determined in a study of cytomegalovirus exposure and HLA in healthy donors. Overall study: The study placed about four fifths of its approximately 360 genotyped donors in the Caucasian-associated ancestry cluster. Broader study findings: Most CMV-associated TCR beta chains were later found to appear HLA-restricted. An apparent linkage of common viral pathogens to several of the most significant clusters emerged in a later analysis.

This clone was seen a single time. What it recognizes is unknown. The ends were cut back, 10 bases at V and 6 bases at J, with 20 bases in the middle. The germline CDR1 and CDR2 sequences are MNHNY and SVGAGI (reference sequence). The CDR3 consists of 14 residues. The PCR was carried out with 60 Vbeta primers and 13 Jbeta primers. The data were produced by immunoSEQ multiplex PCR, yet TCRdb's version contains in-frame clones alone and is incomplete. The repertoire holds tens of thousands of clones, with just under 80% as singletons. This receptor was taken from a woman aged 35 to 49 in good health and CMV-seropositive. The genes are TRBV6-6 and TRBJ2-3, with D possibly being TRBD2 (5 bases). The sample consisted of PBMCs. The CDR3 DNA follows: TGTGCCAAAAAAACGGGAAGTTCTATTGATACGCAGTATTTT. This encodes CAKKTGSSIDTQYF.